This T cell receptor beta chain was documented in a study of blood T cell repertoires in COVID-19. Sequencing was performed with immunoSEQ multiplex PCR; in TCRdb, only in-frame clones are kept and a portion is missing. Among roughly 300,000 clones listed, just over 90% were seen once. The ends were cut back, 4 bases at V and 0 bases at J, with 11 bases in the middle. This CDR3 has 15 residues. CDR1 SGHKS and CDR2 YYEKEE come from the germline V gene (reference sequence). The sequence came from a woman in her 30s with COVID-19, enrolled during active disease. The chain carries TRBV5-5 and TRBJ2-4, with D maybe TRBD1 (6 bases). Sequences were obtained from peripheral blood. The CDR3 spells CASSRTVLAKNIQYF. As DNA, the CDR3 is TGTGCCAGCAGCCGGACAGTACTAGCCAAAAACATTCAGTACTTC.